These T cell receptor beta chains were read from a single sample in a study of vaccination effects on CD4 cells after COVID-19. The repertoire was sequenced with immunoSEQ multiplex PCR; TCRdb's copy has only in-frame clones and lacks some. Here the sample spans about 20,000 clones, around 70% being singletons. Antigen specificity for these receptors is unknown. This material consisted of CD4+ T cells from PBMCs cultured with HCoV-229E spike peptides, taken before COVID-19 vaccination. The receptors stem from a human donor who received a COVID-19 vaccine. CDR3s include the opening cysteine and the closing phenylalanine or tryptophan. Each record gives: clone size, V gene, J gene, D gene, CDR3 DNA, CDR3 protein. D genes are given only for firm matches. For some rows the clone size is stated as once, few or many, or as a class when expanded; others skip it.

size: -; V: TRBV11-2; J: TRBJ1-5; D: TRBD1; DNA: TGTGCCAGCAGCTGGGGGACAGGGAGCAATCAGCCCCAGCATTTT; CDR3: CASSWGTGSNQPQHF
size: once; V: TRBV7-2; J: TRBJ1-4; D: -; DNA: TGTGCCAGCAGCTTAGCGTTGAGGGCAGTAGATGAAAAACTGTTTTTT; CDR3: CASSLALRAVDEKLFF
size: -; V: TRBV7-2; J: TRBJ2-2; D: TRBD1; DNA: TGTGCCAGCAGCGGGCGGACAGGGGGCGGGGAGCTGTTTTTT; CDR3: CASSGRTGGGELFF
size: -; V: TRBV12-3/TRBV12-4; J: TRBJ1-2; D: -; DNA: TGTGCCAGCAGCCCTGCGGGCCCTCATGGCTACACCTTC; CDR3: CASSPAGPHGYTF
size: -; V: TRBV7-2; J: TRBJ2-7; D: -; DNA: TGTGCCAGCAGCTTAATTCTCGAGCAGTACTTC; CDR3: CASSLILEQYF
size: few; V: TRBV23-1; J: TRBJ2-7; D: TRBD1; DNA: TGCGCCAGCAGTCAAGAGGGACAGGTCACCCACGAGCAGTACTTC; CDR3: CASSQEGQVTHEQYF
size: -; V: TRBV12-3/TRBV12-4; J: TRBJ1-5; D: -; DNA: TGTGCCAGCAGTCAGCAATCGGGTCAGCCCCAGCATTTT; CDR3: CASSQQSGQPQHF
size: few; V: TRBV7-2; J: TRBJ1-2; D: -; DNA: TGTGCCAGCAGCTTAGCGAGGACAGTAGGTGGCTATGGCTACACCTTC; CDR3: CASSLARTVGGYGYTF
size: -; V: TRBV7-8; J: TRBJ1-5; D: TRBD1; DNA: TGTGCCAGCAGCTTAGTACGTTCCAGGGGGATAAATCAGCCCCAGCATTTT; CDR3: CASSLVRSRGINQPQHF
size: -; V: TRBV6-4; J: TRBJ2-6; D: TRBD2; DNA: TGTGCCAGCAGTGAAAACGGGGGGTCTGGGGCCAACGTCCTGACTTTC; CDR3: CASSENGGSGANVLTF
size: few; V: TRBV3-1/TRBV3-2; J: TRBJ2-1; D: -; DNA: TGTGCCAGCAGCCTCGGGCTCGGAAACAATGAGCAGTTCTTC; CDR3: CASSLGLGNNEQFF
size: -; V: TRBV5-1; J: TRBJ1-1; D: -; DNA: TGCGCCAGCAGGGAATCGAGGGTCACTGAAGCTTTCTTT; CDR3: CASRESRVTEAFF
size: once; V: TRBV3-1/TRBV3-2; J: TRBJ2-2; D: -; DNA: TGTGCCAGCAGCCTTAGAGGGGGGGGCGCGAACACCGGGGAGCTGTTTTTT; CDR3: CASSLRGGGANTGELFF
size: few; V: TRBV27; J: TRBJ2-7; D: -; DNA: TGTGCCAGCAGTAGCCGGGGAGGACCCTACGAGCAGTACTTC; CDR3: CASSSRGGPYEQYF
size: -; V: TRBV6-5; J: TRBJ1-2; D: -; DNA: TGTGCCAGCAAGGGGGAGAACTATGGCTACACCTTC; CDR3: CASKGENYGYTF
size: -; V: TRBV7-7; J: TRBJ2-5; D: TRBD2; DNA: TGTGCCAGCAGCCCAGGACTAGCGGGGGTCCAAGAGACCCAGTACTTC; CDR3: CASSPGLAGVQETQYF
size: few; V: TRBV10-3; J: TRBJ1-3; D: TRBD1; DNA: TGTGCCATCGGAGGGACAGGGCAGTTCTCTGGAAACACCATATATTTT; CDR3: CAIGGTGQFSGNTIYF
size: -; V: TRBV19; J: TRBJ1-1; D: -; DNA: TGTGCCAGTACCTTGGGGGAGTTCAACACTGAAGCTTTCTTT; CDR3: CASTLGEFNTEAFF
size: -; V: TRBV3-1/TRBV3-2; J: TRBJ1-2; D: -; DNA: TGTGCCAGCAGCCAACCCCAAGGGGATGGCTACACCTTC; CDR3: CASSQPQGDGYTF
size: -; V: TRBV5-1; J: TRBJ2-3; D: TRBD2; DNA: TGCGCCAGCAGCTTGCCTAGCGGGAGGGCCTCAGATACGCAGTATTTT; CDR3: CASSLPSGRASDTQYF
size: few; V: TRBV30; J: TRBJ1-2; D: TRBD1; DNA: TGTGCCTGGAGTCGGACAGGCAGCTATGGCTACACCTTC; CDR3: CAWSRTGSYGYTF
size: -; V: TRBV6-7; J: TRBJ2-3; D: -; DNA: TGTGCCAGCCTAACGGGACCCACAGATACGCAGTATTTT; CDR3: CASLTGPTDTQYF
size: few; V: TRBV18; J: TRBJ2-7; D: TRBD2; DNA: TGTGCCAGCTCACCACCGGCAGCGGGAGCCTACGAGCAGTACTTC; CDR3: CASSPPAAGAYEQYF
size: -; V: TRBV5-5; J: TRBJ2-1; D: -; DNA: TGTGCCAGCAGCTTGAGGGGTATGGCCTACAATGAGCAGTTCTTC; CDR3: CASSLRGMAYNEQFF
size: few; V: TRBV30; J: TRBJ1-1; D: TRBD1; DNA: TGTGCCTGGAGAAAGGGACAGGTGGTAAGGGGCACTGAAGCTTTCTTT; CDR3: CAWRKGQVVRGTEAFF
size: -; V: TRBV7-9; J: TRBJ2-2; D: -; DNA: TGTGCCAGCAGCTTCGGGCCCAGGGTGGATACCGGGGAGCTGTTTTTT; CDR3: CASSFGPRVDTGELFF
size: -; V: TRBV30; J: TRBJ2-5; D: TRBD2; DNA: TGTGCCTGGTCCGGGGGGGTGCAGACCCAGTACTTC; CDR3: CAWSGGVQTQYF